The clone carrying this T cell receptor beta chain was counted a single time. V was cut by 0 bases and J by 5 bases, with 17 bases left in between. The CDR3 consists of 17 residues. CDR1 SGHDT and CDR2 YYEEEE come from the germline V gene. The data stem from a study of blood T cell repertoires in COVID-19. Across the whole study: Sample material is recorded as cDNA or gDNA derived from T cells, B-cell-depleted T cells, or PBMCs.

Sequencing used immunoSEQ multiplex PCR; TCRdb keeps in-frame clones, though not all of them. The sample contains 210,000 or so clones, about 83% of which appear only once. Sequenced input: peripheral blood. The chain uses TRBV5-6 and TRBJ1-4; D ambiguous. The origin of this receptor is a woman between 45 and 60 years old with active or convalescent COVID-19. CDR3 in DNA: TGTGCCAGCAGCTTGGGGTCCGTACAGACGGTAAATGAAAAACTGTTTTTT. Its protein is CASSLGSVQTVNEKLFF.